The rows below give T cell receptor beta chains drawn from one sample of a study of OX40 agonist ivuxolimab in advanced cancers. Only in-frame clones appear in the TCRdb table, and some are missing; sequencing was by immunoSEQ multiplex PCR. This sample has some 80,000 clones, with around nine tenths found just once. Sample: CD4+ or CD8+ T cells sorted from blood, taken in a trial of the OX40 agonist ivuxolimab. All receptors derive from an adult with an advanced solid tumor such as melanoma, head and neck, liver or kidney cancer. CDR3s include the opening cysteine and the closing phenylalanine or tryptophan. A D gene is named only where the DNA matches it firmly. A clone size is listed for some rows: how often the clone was seen (once, few, many), or a class if it is expanded.

abundance: once
d_gene: NA
j_gene: TRBJ2-5
v_gene: TRBV18
CDR3aa: CASSPELSWETQYF
CDR3nt: TGTGCCAGCTCACCAGAGTTATCGTGGGAGACCCAGTACTTC

abundance: NA
d_gene: NA
j_gene: TRBJ2-3
v_gene: TRBV6-1
CDR3aa: CASSEGRGMGTDTQYF
CDR3nt: TGTGCCAGCAGTGAAGGGAGGGGTATGGGCACAGATACGCAGTATTTT

abundance: once
d_gene: NA
j_gene: TRBJ2-7
v_gene: TRBV4-1
CDR3aa: CASSHMPDISNYEQYF
CDR3nt: TGCGCCAGCAGCCATATGCCAGACATAAGCAACTACGAGCAGTACTTC

abundance: NA
d_gene: NA
j_gene: TRBJ2-3
v_gene: TRBV5-1
CDR3aa: CASSLKTSSTDTQYF
CDR3nt: TGCGCCAGCAGCTTGAAGACTAGTTCAACAGATACGCAGTATTTT

abundance: once
d_gene: NA
j_gene: TRBJ1-2
v_gene: TRBV29-1
CDR3aa: CSVADSYYGYTF
CDR3nt: TGCAGCGTCGCCGACTCATACTATGGCTACACCTTC

abundance: NA
d_gene: TRBD1
j_gene: TRBJ2-3
v_gene: TRBV11-2
CDR3aa: CASSAQGALPSTDTQYF
CDR3nt: TGTGCCAGCAGCGCACAGGGGGCCCTACCTAGCACAGATACGCAGTATTTT

abundance: NA
d_gene: TRBD1
j_gene: TRBJ1-6
v_gene: TRBV5-4
CDR3aa: CASSLSGGASPLHF
CDR3nt: TGTGCCAGCAGCTTGTCAGGGGGCGCCTCACCCCTCCACTTT

abundance: NA
d_gene: NA
j_gene: TRBJ2-7
v_gene: TRBV20-1
CDR3aa: CSARASYEQYF
CDR3nt: TGCAGTGCTAGGGCTTCCTACGAGCAGTACTTC

abundance: NA
d_gene: NA
j_gene: TRBJ2-5
v_gene: TRBV10-3
CDR3aa: CAISVAGTGQETQYF
CDR3nt: TGTGCCATCAGTGTAGCCGGGACCGGGCAAGAGACCCAGTACTTC

abundance: once
d_gene: TRBD2
j_gene: TRBJ2-7
v_gene: TRBV18
CDR3aa: CASSPPTLAGGVYEQYF
CDR3nt: TGTGCCAGCTCACCGCCCACACTAGCGGGAGGCGTCTACGAGCAGTACTTC

abundance: NA
d_gene: NA
j_gene: TRBJ1-1
v_gene: TRBV6-5
CDR3aa: CASNSGLQNTEAFF
CDR3nt: TGTGCCAGCAACTCGGGACTGCAAAACACTGAAGCTTTCTTT

abundance: NA
d_gene: NA
j_gene: TRBJ1-5
v_gene: TRBV15
CDR3aa: CATSPNFNQPQHF
CDR3nt: TGTGCCACCAGCCCAAACTTCAATCAGCCCCAGCATTTT

abundance: NA
d_gene: TRBD1
j_gene: TRBJ2-7
v_gene: TRBV13
CDR3aa: CASSFSGQGSYEQYF
CDR3nt: TGTGCCAGCAGTTTTAGCGGACAGGGCTCCTACGAGCAGTACTTC

abundance: NA
d_gene: NA
j_gene: TRBJ1-5
v_gene: TRBV28
CDR3aa: CASRRELRVNQPQHF
CDR3nt: TGTGCCAGCAGACGGGAGTTGAGGGTCAATCAGCCCCAGCATTTT

abundance: NA
d_gene: TRBD1
j_gene: TRBJ1-1
v_gene: TRBV18
CDR3aa: CASSPQTGDTEAFF
CDR3nt: TGTGCCAGCTCACCACAGACAGGGGACACTGAAGCTTTCTTT

abundance: NA
d_gene: NA
j_gene: TRBJ1-1
v_gene: TRBV6-1
CDR3aa: CAGAAGGTEAFF
CDR3nt: TGTGCCGGGGCGGCCGGGGGCACTGAAGCTTTCTTT

abundance: few
d_gene: NA
j_gene: TRBJ1-2
v_gene: TRBV19
CDR3aa: CASSITRPDGYTF
CDR3nt: TGTGCCAGTAGCATTACCCGACCCGATGGCTACACCTTC

abundance: NA
d_gene: TRBD1
j_gene: TRBJ1-2
v_gene: TRBV5-1
CDR3aa: CASSLGQGALYGYTF
CDR3nt: TGCGCCAGCAGTTTGGGACAGGGGGCCCTCTATGGCTACACCTTC

abundance: NA
d_gene: NA
j_gene: TRBJ2-1
v_gene: TRBV19
CDR3aa: CASSASSGTPKYHEQFF
CDR3nt: TGTGCCAGTAGTGCATCCTCCGGGACCCCCAAATACCATGAGCAGTTCTTC

abundance: NA
d_gene: NA
j_gene: TRBJ1-2
v_gene: TRBV25-1
CDR3aa: CASSEGQRAGGYTF
CDR3nt: TGTGCCAGCAGTGAGGGACAACGGGCTGGTGGCTACACCTTC

abundance: NA
d_gene: TRBD1
j_gene: TRBJ1-5
v_gene: TRBV2
CDR3aa: CASSAGGSSQPQHF
CDR3nt: TGTGCCAGCAGCGCAGGGGGCTCGAGTCAGCCCCAGCATTTT

abundance: few
d_gene: NA
j_gene: TRBJ2-6
v_gene: TRBV5-1
CDR3aa: CASSFQAGANVLTF
CDR3nt: TGCGCCAGCAGCTTTCAGGCTGGGGCCAACGTCCTGACTTTC

abundance: NA
d_gene: NA
j_gene: TRBJ2-3
v_gene: TRBV5-1
CDR3aa: CASKMTGVSDTQYF
CDR3nt: TGCGCCAGCAAAATGACGGGAGTCTCAGATACGCAGTATTTT

abundance: NA
d_gene: TRBD2
j_gene: TRBJ2-2
v_gene: TRBV30
CDR3aa: CAWGLAGGSTGELFF
CDR3nt: TGTGCCTGGGGACTAGCGGGAGGAAGCACCGGGGAGCTGTTTTTT

abundance: NA
d_gene: TRBD1
j_gene: TRBJ2-2
v_gene: TRBV14
CDR3aa: CASRLDRDTGELFF
CDR3nt: TGTGCCAGCAGGTTGGACAGGGACACCGGGGAGCTGTTTTTT

abundance: once
d_gene: NA
j_gene: TRBJ1-4
v_gene: TRBV6-1
CDR3aa: CASRGVGEKLFF
CDR3nt: TGTGCCAGCAGAGGGGTGGGGGAAAAACTGTTTTTT

abundance: NA
d_gene: NA
j_gene: TRBJ2-3
v_gene: TRBV5-1
CDR3aa: CASSLEGGGTDTQYF
CDR3nt: TGCGCCAGCAGCTTGGAGGGTGGGGGCACAGATACGCAGTATTTT

abundance: NA
d_gene: NA
j_gene: TRBJ1-1
v_gene: TRBV7-2
CDR3aa: CASSLPTVAGYTEAFF
CDR3nt: TGTGCCAGCAGCTTACCAACGGTGGCAGGGTATACTGAAGCTTTCTTT

abundance: NA
d_gene: NA
j_gene: TRBJ1-2
v_gene: TRBV7-6
CDR3aa: CASSLPDLLQWGYGYTF
CDR3nt: TGTGCCAGCAGCTTGCCGGATCTACTTCAATGGGGCTATGGCTACACCTTC

abundance: once
d_gene: TRBD1
j_gene: TRBJ1-5
v_gene: TRBV28
CDR3aa: CASSPASTGRIQPQHF
CDR3nt: TGTGCCAGCAGTCCTGCCTCGACAGGGCGGATTCAGCCCCAGCATTTT

abundance: once
d_gene: NA
j_gene: TRBJ2-5
v_gene: TRBV6-1
CDR3aa: CASTLSLTEQETQYF
CDR3nt: TGTGCCAGCACCCTTAGCTTGACGGAGCAAGAGACCCAGTACTTC

abundance: NA
d_gene: TRBD2
j_gene: TRBJ2-2
v_gene: TRBV6-1
CDR3aa: CASDPGLAFGELFF
CDR3nt: TGTGCCAGTGATCCGGGACTAGCTTTCGGGGAGCTGTTTTTT

abundance: NA
d_gene: NA
j_gene: TRBJ2-3
v_gene: TRBV18
CDR3aa: CASSPTLLTPKEADTQYF
CDR3nt: TGTGCCAGCTCACCTACGTTGCTGACACCCAAGGAGGCAGATACGCAGTATTTT

abundance: NA
d_gene: TRBD1
j_gene: TRBJ1-2
v_gene: TRBV30
CDR3aa: CVGGDYGYTF
CDR3nt: TGCGTAGGGGGCGACTATGGCTACACCTTC

abundance: NA
d_gene: TRBD2
j_gene: TRBJ2-3
v_gene: TRBV19
CDR3aa: CASSIRTSGGRDTQYF
CDR3nt: TGTGCCAGTAGTATACGGACTAGCGGGGGGCGAGATACGCAGTATTTT

abundance: NA
d_gene: NA
j_gene: TRBJ1-5
v_gene: TRBV10-3
CDR3aa: CAISESGGQPQHF
CDR3nt: TGTGCCATCAGTGAGTCGGGTGGACAGCCCCAGCATTTT

abundance: NA
d_gene: TRBD2
j_gene: TRBJ2-7
v_gene: TRBV6-5
CDR3aa: CASSYSGAGGPYEQYF
CDR3nt: TGTGCCAGCAGTTACTCGGGTGCGGGAGGGCCATACGAGCAGTACTTC

abundance: NA
d_gene: NA
j_gene: TRBJ1-6
v_gene: TRBV6-5
CDR3aa: CASSYSTGWGNSPLHF
CDR3nt: TGTGCCAGCAGTTACTCGACGGGCTGGGGCAATTCACCCCTCCACTTT

abundance: NA
d_gene: NA
j_gene: TRBJ2-4
v_gene: TRBV18
CDR3aa: CASSSGLAKNIQYF
CDR3nt: TGTGCCAGCTCATCAGGCTTAGCCAAAAACATTCAGTACTTC

abundance: NA
d_gene: NA
j_gene: TRBJ2-5
v_gene: TRBV6-5
CDR3aa: CASSHDRRVQETQYF
CDR3nt: TGTGCCAGCAGTCACGACCGTAGGGTCCAAGAGACCCAGTACTTC